This T cell receptor beta chain was obtained from a study of a mutant IDH1 vaccine in newly diagnosed glioma. Study overall: Averaging around 42 years of age, treated patients were around 60% male and about 38% female.

Libraries were prepared by immunoSEQ multiplex PCR; TCRdb keeps only in-frame clonotypes and omits some of them. Of 50,000 to 75,000 clones in the sample, 84% were seen once. As for time point: week 5, during vaccination. The content of each vaccine dose was 300 ug of mutant IDH1 20-mer peptide, and topical imiquimod accompanied it. The CDR3 is 19 amino acids. Germline lookup yields CDR1 MDHEN and CDR2 SYDVKM. V lost 3 bases and J lost 0; bases outside the gene matches: 11. With respect to this clone: What it recognizes is unknown.

The origin of this receptor is a woman aged 45-65 years with glioma. The chain uses TRBV28 and TRBJ2-1; 10 bases align to TRBD1. The sequences come from PBMCs, collected from a glioma patient whose treatment included an IDH1 peptide vaccine. Written as DNA, the CDR3 is TGTGCCAGCAGTTTCGAGGGACAGGGGTCGGAAAGCTCCTACAATGAGCAGTTCTTC. Its translation: CASSFEGQGSESSYNEQFF.